This T cell receptor (beta chain) was obtained from a study of tumor and adjacent non-tumor tissue in lung cancer (dated by TCRdb to the late 2010s). Some background on the complete study: Patients with adenocarcinoma (about 12), squamous cell carcinoma (2) and small cell lung cancer (1) were included in the cohort. For each patient, one tumor sample and one normal lung sample were taken, giving a few dozen paired specimens that underwent TCRbeta CDR3 sequencing. The study compared bulk TCRbeta repertoires from lung tumor tissue and matched distant non-tumor lung tissue of some 14 lung cancer patients. Sequencing produced approximately 130 million productive TCRbeta reads in total, an average of approximately 4.1 million reads per sample. The 15 or so patients were aged about 31 to 85 years, included about 10 men and 5 women, and had TNM stage I to III disease.

The CDR3 sequence holds 16 residues, the cysteine and phenylalanine included. Only CDR3 DNA remains: 48 bases, in frame from the first base. Via the germline V gene, CDR1 is SGHNT and CDR2 YENEEA. The V end loses 3 bases and the J end loses 10 bases, and a stretch of 21 bases separates them. What the authors observed across the whole study: TCR diversity was significantly higher in younger patients, and greater tumor TCR diversity was associated with shorter overall survival and shorter disease-free survival. The top 100 clones made up a significantly larger cumulative share of the repertoire in normal lung than in tumor tissue. Only around 14 patients were in the cohort, and the authors stated that larger samples and more detailed clinical data are needed. The methods do not name the sequencing platform or mention unique molecular identifiers. Significantly higher TCR diversity (inverse Simpson) was observed in tumor tissue than in normal lung tissue (roughly 390 vs 170, P = 0.0075, Mann-Whitney U test). Because peripheral blood was not sequenced, the blood TCRbeta repertoires of the lung cancer patients in the study went unexamined.

RNA was extracted from bulk unsorted tissue and checked for quality with a NanoDrop ND-1000 and an Agilent 2100. All donors had newly diagnosed lung cancer, had not received prior chemotherapy, and were admitted for thoracic surgery in China between August and November 2014. The study excluded patients who had received radiotherapy or chemotherapy before or who had another cancer at the same time. Pieces of surgical tissue measuring roughly 1-2.2 cm3 were kept in RNAlater solution and held at -80 degrees C until needed. Receptor libraries were prepared by multiplex PCR. Instrument used: Illumina HiSeq 2500. Following protocols modified from ARM-PCR, the researchers constructed TCRbeta libraries through three rounds of nested PCR with primers (Table S4). Before sequencing, PCR products of 200-500 bp were cut from the gel and purified using the QIAquick gel extraction kit. Regarding the original processing steps: Reads were cleaned with Trimmomatic, merged with FLASH into complete CDR3 sequences, and assigned to V(D)J germline segments with MiTCR. Clonal diversity was computed as the inverse Simpson's index with VDJtools. A read counted as productive if the sequence was in-frame and lacked a premature stop codon. The raw public reads went through TCRdb reprocessing: fastp at Q25, MiXCR clone calling, in-frame beta chains kept. Each CDR3 protein gets just one entry, which takes the most common genes and DNA from the rows behind it. The V and J calls were determined by TCRdb, not by the authors. Counted in this sample were 120,000 to 150,000 distinct CDR3 sequences; 66% of them appeared once. The ten largest clones represent 15% to 20% of the sample.

This clonotype was seen repeatedly, ten times or more. This clone's antigen is unknown. Base qualities are missing; no much larger clone stands one base away. The sample comprised lung tumor tissue. The V and J genes are TRBV11-3 and TRBJ1-4, with no confident D gene call. The sequence was collected from a man in his 60s with small cell lung cancer. The sequenced DNA: TGTGCCAGCAGCTTCCGCCCTGGGTCTCTGGCAGGAAAACTGTTTTTT. Its product reads: CASSFRPGSLAGKLFF.